The T cell receptor delta chain described here comes from a study of gamma-delta T cells after stem cell transplantation. V gave up 3 bases and J gave up 2 bases; unmatched junction bases: 16. The CDR3 length is 18 residues. Germline values: CDR1 GEAIGNYY, CDR2 EKD. TCRdb re-analyzed the RT-PCR reads via CATT. The repertoire consists of fewer than 2,000 delta-chain clones, with under 3% occurring once and the leading ten covering approximately 47%. This clone was recorded a few times. The TCRdb protein comes from a much larger clone and disagrees with this DNA's translation at residue 12, likely due to a read error; the protein given here is derived from the DNA.

The chain couples TRDV2 to TRDJ1; 8 nucleotides match TRDD3. This receptor was identified in a human donor. It is not recorded whose cells these are; they may come from a transplant donor. Input material: gamma-delta T cells. This CDR3 reads CACDPLSGGLRRTDKLIF. CDR3 coding DNA: TGTGCCTGTGACCCCCTTTCTGGGGGACTCCGGAGGACCGATAAACTCATCTTT.